Below, 13 T cell receptor beta chains from the same sample are listed, as sequenced in a study of OX40 agonist ivuxolimab in advanced cancers. Clones were sequenced by immunoSEQ multiplex PCR, and TCRdb holds only the in-frame ones, with some missing. The repertoire consists of 63,000 or so clones, with about four fifths occurring once and the leading ten covering approximately 7.9%. The sequenced sample was CD4+ or CD8+ T cells sorted from blood, obtained in a trial of the OX40 agonist ivuxolimab. The receptor set was obtained from an adult with an advanced solid tumor such as melanoma, head and neck, liver or kidney cancer.

The V call is TRBV27, the J call TRBJ1-6; no firm D call. CDR3 size: 16 residues. Germline V gene sequence: CDR1 MNHEY, CDR2 SMNVEV (reference sequence). The ends were cut back, 0 bases at V and 3 bases at J, with 9 bases in the middle. CDR3 DNA: TGTGCCAGCAGTTTATCTGATAGGGACTATAATTCACCCCTCCACTTT. It specifies CASSLSDRDYNSPLHF.

The V and J genes are TRBV7-8 and TRBJ2-5; tentative D call: TRBD1 (7 bases). CDR1 is SGHVS, CDR2 FQNEAQ, per germline. V was trimmed by 5 bases and J by 2 bases, leaving 15 bases between them. CDR3 length equals 15 residues. The CDR3 bases are TGTGCCAGCAGCCCCCGGGACAGCGGGCAAGAGACCCAGTACTTC. This sequence encodes CASSPRDSGQETQYF.

In its sample, this clone was seen once. The chain is built from TRBV5-1 and TRBJ2-1; perhaps TRBD2 as D (5 bases). Germline values: CDR1 SGHRS, CDR2 YFSETQ. Trimming removed 0 bases from V and 9 bases from J, with 16 bases in between. The CDR3 extends over 15 amino acids. As DNA, the CDR3 is TGCGCCAGCAGCTTGGCAGGTCCCCCTGCGGGTGAGCAGTTCTTC. Its protein is CASSLAGPPAGEQFF.

The rearrangement joins TRBV21-1 to TRBJ1-5. TRBV21-1 is shown as a pseudogene. This CDR3 has 13 amino acids. This CDR3 reads CASSPGTNQPQHF. CDR3 nucleotides: TGTGCCAGCAGCCCGGGGACTAATCAGCCCCAGCATTTT.

The chain couples TRBV2 to TRBJ2-7; no definite D call. The CDR3 is made up of 15 amino acids. The germline V gene has CDR1 SNHLY and CDR2 FYNNEI. V lost 6 bases, J lost 0 bases, and 15 bases lay in between. The CDR3 DNA reads TGTGCCAGCAGGGCGACACTCTCGTTCTCCTACGAGCAGTACTTC. It translates to CASRATLSFSYEQYF.

The V and J genes are TRBV5-1 and TRBJ2-2, with TRBD2 matching 8 bases. Germline trimming cut 4 bases from V and 4 bases from J; bases unmatched to any gene: 9. Looked up from germline, CDR1 is SGHRS and CDR2 is YFSETQ. The CDR3 is 16 amino acids. The CDR3 loop is CASSPGLARVTGELFF. CDR3 DNA sequence: TGCGCCAGCAGCCCCGGACTAGCACGAGTCACCGGGGAGCTGTTTTTT.

In this sample, this clone turned up a few times. This sample also contains other DNA sequences that code for the same CDR3. The V gene is TRBV6-5, the J gene TRBJ2-7; D is perhaps TRBD1 (6 bases). The V gene lost 0 bases and the J gene lost 3 bases, with 12 bases spanning the gap. Germline CDR1 and CDR2: MNHEY and SVGAGI. The CDR3 spans 15 residues. The CDR3 region is CASSYSPQGGYEQYF. The CDR3 DNA reads TGTGCCAGCAGTTACTCGCCGCAAGGGGGCTACGAGCAGTACTTC.

On this clone itself: A junction boundary mismatches the germline segment, possibly from a read error. Other DNA sequences from this sample encode an identical CDR3 as well. The chain uses TRBV27 and TRBJ2-7, with 13 bases lining up with TRBD2. The CDR3 covers 15 residues. From germline, CDR1 is MNHEY and CDR2 SMNVEV (reference sequence). The CDR3 sequence: CASSLTSGRTKEQYF. In DNA, the CDR3 is TGCGCCAGCAGTTTGACTAGCGGGAGGACGAAAGAGCAGTACTTC.

This clone was picked up one time. The V and J genes are TRBV30 and TRBJ2-1; D is undetermined. The CDR3 has 15 amino acids. Trimming pared 0 bases from V and 1 base from J, leaving 10 bases between. Per germline, CDR1 GTSNPN and CDR2 SVGIG (reference sequence). CDR3 coding DNA: TGTGCCTGGAGTGTAGACGGTGGATCCTACAATGAGCAGTTCTTC. This sequence encodes CAWSVDGGSYNEQFF.

The chain links TRBV27 to TRBJ2-7, with a tentative D call TRBD1 (5 bases). Germline loops: CDR1 MNHEY, CDR2 SMNVEV (reference sequence). The CDR3 totals 16 residues. Trimming cost V 2 bases and J 0 bases, with 14 bases left between them. The CDR3 region is CASSLAGAVSSYEQYF. The CDR3, as DNA: TGTGCCAGCAGTTTAGCTGGGGCAGTGAGCTCCTACGAGCAGTACTTC.

This clone was counted a few times. The J gene is TRBJ1-5, the V gene TRBV7-9, with a tentative D call TRBD1 (5 bases). Germline V gene sequence: CDR1 SEHNR, CDR2 FQNEAQ (reference sequence). Trimming took off 6 bases at V and 7 bases at J, with 13 bases between the two ends. There are 13 residues in the CDR3. CDR3 nucleotides: TGTGCCAGCAGTCGGGGGGAAAGCCAGCCCCAGCATTTT. This sequence encodes CASSRGESQPQHF.

This chain uses TRBV30 with TRBJ1-4, with 10 bases matching TRBD1. Trimming removed 8 bases from V and 8 bases from J; junction bases left unmatched: 2. Germline values: CDR1 GTSNPN, CDR2 SVGIG (reference sequence). The CDR3 covers 11 residues. CDR3 residues: CAGTGAEKLFF. DNA of the CDR3: TGTGCCGGGACAGGGGCCGAAAAACTGTTTTTT.

The V and J genes are TRBV28 and TRBJ2-2; D is ambiguous. CDR1 and CDR2 from the germline V gene are MDHEN and SYDVKM. Trimming left V 8 bases short and J 1 base short, with 11 bases between. CDR3 length: 14 residues. The CDR3 here is CASENSKNTGELFF. CDR3 in DNA: TGTGCCAGCGAGAATTCGAAGAACACCGGGGAGCTGTTTTTT.